This passage covers 9 T cell receptor beta chains from one sample sequenced in a study of T cells in women clearing cervical HPV infection. Produced via immunoSEQ multiplex PCR; TCRdb's table is partial and in-frame only. This sample's table reports approximately 28,000 clones. Sequenced sample: blood buffy coat. The receptors come from a woman aged 18 to 69 with a cervical HPV16 infection that either progressed to CIN3+ or cleared (not recorded which).

In the case of this clone: The CDR3 is cut off 3 residues early in the read; its end comes from the germline J gene. This chain connects TRBV20-1 to TRBJ2-4; D is unresolved. Trimming removed 0 bases at V and 0 bases at J, with 12 bases between. The V gene's germline CDR1 is DFQATT and CDR2 SNEGSKA (reference sequence). This CDR3 contains 16 residues. This CDR3 is CSARETSSIAKNIQYF. CDR3 DNA, as far as it was read: TGCAGTGCTAGAGAAACCAGTTCGATAGCCAAAAACATT.

Comments on this clone: The read halts 3 residues ahead of the CDR3 end, with the missing end drawn from the germline J gene. V is TRBV5-4 and J is TRBJ1-2; D is uncertain. CDR1 SGHNT and CDR2 YYREEE come from the germline V gene (reference sequence). V dropped 0 bases and J dropped 3 bases, with 12 bases sitting between them. The length of the CDR3 is 15 residues. Incomplete CDR3 DNA: TGTGCCAGCAGCTTGGGTGAAGGTAAATACTATGGC. This codes for CASSLGEGKYYG. The full CDR3 protein reads CASSLGEGKYYGYTF.

In the case of this clone: The read ends 3 residues early relative to the CDR3; the germline J gene fills the gap. The J gene is TRBJ2-1, the V gene TRBV7-6; 9 positions agree with TRBD1. V shed 2 bases, J shed 4 bases, and the junction held 3 bases outside the gene matches. Germline loops: CDR1 SGHVS, CDR2 FNYEAQ. The CDR3 totals 15 residues. The CDR3 sequence is CASSLTGQGYNEQFF. The sequenced CDR3 bases are TGTGCCAGCAGCTTAACGGGACAGGGTTACAATGAG.

Turning to this clone: The read falls 3 residues short of the CDR3 end, and the missing part is taken from the germline J gene. The chain has TRBV20-1 and TRBJ1-4, with D possibly TRBD1 on 5 matching bases. The CDR3 runs to 14 residues. Trimming removed 6 bases at V and 0 bases at J, with 11 bases between. Germline V CDR1 and CDR2: DFQATT, SNEGSKA (reference sequence). Incomplete CDR3 DNA: TGCAGTGCCACGGGGGGGGCAACTAATGAAAAA. Translating it yields CSATGGATNEK. The complete CDR3 reads CSATGGATNEKLFF.

Comments on this clone: Sequencing ends 3 residues short of the CDR3 end; the germline J gene provides the rest. V and J are TRBV30 and TRBJ1-1; D gene uncertain. Trimming pared 0 bases from V and 6 bases from J, leaving 11 bases between. CDR3 length: 13 amino acids. CDR1 is GTSNPN and CDR2 is SVGIG in the germline V gene (reference sequence). The CDR3 bases that were read are TGTGCCTGGAGTGTTATGCGAGTGGCTGAA. Translation gives CAWSVMRVAE. The full-length CDR3 reads as CAWSVMRVAEAFF.

With respect to this clone: From the germline J gene comes the end of the CDR3, since the read stops 3 residues before it. The gene calls are TRBV7-9 and TRBJ1-1; maybe TRBD1 (6 bases). The CDR3 covers 15 residues. V lost 2 bases to trimming and J lost 6 bases, with 16 bases between them. Germline V lookup: CDR1 SEHNR, CDR2 FQNEAQ (reference sequence). The CDR3 sequence is CASSLSGGPAPEAFF. The part of the CDR3 DNA that was read is TGTGCCAGCAGCTTATCTGGGGGCCCCGCGCCTGAA.

To note about this clone: The CDR3 extends 3 residues past the end of the read, so its final part is completed from the germline J gene. This chain links TRBV30 with TRBJ2-5; 9 positions agree with TRBD2. This CDR3 has 15 residues. Germline loops: CDR1 GTSNPN, CDR2 SVGIG (reference sequence). With V trimmed by 2 bases and J by 5 bases, 9 bases remained unmatched. Partial CDR3 DNA: TGTGCCTGGAGTAGTCTAGCGGGGTTGAGGGAGACC. This sequence encodes CAWSSLAGLRET. In full, the CDR3 is CAWSSLAGLRETQYF.

About this clone itself: The missing CDR3 end, 3 residues past where the read stops, is filled in from the germline J gene. The chain employs TRBV5-4 and TRBJ2-1; TRBD2 matches 11 bases. This CDR3 comprises 15 residues. Germline V gene data show CDR1 as SGHNT and CDR2 as YYREEE (reference sequence). The junction had 6 bases not matched to a gene; V was cut back by 4 bases and J by 6 bases. The CDR3 reads CASSEGLAVINEQFF. The CDR3 DNA, read in part, is TGTGCCAGCAGCGAGGGACTAGCGGTGATCAATGAG.

For this clone: With the read ending 3 residues before the CDR3 end, the germline J gene is used to fill in that end. The chain couples TRBV5-6 to TRBJ2-3, with D hard to call. CDR3 length: 14 residues. V was cut by 0 bases and J by 5 bases, with 10 bases left in between. Germline loops: CDR1 SGHDT, CDR2 YYEEEE. The CDR3 loop reads CASSLVAQEDTQYF. The sequenced part of the CDR3 DNA is TGTGCCAGCAGCTTGGTAGCCCAAGAAGATACG.